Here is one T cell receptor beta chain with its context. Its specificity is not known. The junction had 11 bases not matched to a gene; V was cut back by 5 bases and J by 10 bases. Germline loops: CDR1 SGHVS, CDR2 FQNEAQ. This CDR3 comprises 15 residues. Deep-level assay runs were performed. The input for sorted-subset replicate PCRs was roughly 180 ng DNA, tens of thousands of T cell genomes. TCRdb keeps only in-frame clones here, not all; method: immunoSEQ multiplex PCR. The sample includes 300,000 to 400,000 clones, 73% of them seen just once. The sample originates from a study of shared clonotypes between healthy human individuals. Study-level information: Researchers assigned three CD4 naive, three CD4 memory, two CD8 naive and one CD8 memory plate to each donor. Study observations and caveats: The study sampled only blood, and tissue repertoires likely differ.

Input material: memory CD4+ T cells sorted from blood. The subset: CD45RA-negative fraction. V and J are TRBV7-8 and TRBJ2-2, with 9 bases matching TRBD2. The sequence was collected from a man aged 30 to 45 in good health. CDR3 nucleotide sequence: TGTGCCAGCAGCCCGAACCGCGGACTAGCGAAGGAGCTGTTTTTT. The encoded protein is CASSPNRGLAKELFF.